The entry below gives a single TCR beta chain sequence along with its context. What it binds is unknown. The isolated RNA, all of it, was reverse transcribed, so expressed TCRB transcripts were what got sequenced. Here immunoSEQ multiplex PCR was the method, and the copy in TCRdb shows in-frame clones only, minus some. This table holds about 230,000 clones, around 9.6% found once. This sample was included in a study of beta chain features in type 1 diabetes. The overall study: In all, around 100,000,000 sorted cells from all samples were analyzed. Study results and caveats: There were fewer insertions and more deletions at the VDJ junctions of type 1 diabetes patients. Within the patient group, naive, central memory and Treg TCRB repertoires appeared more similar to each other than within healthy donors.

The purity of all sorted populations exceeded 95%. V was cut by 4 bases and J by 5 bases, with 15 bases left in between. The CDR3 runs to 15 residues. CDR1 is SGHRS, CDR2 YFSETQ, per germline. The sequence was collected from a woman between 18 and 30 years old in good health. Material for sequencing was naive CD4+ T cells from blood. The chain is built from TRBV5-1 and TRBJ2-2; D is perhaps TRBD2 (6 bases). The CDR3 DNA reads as TGCGCCAGCAGCCTCGGACTACCCAGTACCGGGGAGCTGTTTTTT. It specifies CASSLGLPSTGELFF. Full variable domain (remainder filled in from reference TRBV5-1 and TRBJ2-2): KAGVTQTPRYLIKTRGQQVTLSCSPISGHRSVSWYQQTPGQGLQFLFEYFSETQRNKGNFPGRFSGRQFSNSRSEMNVSTLELGDSALYLCASSLGLPSTGELFFGEGSRLTVL.